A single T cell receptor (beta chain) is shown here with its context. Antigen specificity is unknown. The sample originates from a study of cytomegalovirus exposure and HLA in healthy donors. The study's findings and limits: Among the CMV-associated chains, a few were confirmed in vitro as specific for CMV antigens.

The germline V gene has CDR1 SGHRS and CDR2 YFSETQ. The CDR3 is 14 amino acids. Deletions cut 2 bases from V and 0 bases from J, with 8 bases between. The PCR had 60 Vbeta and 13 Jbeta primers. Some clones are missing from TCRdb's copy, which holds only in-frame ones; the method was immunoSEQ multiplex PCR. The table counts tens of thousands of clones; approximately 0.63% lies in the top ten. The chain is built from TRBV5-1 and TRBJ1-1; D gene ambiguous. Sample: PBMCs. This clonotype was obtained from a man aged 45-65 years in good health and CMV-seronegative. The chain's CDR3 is CASSFGSVNTEAFF. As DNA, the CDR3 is TGCGCCAGCAGCTTTGGCAGTGTGAACACTGAAGCTTTCTTT.